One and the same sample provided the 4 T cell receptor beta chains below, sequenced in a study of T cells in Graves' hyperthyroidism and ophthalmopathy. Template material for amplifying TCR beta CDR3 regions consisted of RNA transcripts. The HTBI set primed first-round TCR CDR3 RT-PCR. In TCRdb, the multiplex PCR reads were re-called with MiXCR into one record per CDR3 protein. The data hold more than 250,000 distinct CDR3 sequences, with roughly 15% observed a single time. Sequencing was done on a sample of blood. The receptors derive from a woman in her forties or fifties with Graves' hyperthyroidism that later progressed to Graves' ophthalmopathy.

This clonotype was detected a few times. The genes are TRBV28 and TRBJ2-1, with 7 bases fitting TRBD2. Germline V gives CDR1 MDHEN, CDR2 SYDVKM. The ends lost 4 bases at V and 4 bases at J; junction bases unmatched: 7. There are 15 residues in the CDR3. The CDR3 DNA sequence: TGTGCCAGCAGTTCAGGATCGGGAGGTTACAATGAGCAGTTCTTC. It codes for CASSSGSGGYNEQFF.

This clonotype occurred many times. The DNA for the CDR3 is TGCAGTGCTAGAGATACCAGGACTAGCGCCTACGAGCAGTACTTC. This sequence encodes CSARDTRTSAYEQYF. The chain has TRBV20-1 and TRBJ2-7; TRBD2 aligns across 9 bases. J gave up 2 bases and V 0 bases, and 5 bases lay outside the gene matches. The germline gives CDR1 DFQATT, CDR2 SNEGSKA (reference sequence). The CDR3 contains 15 residues.

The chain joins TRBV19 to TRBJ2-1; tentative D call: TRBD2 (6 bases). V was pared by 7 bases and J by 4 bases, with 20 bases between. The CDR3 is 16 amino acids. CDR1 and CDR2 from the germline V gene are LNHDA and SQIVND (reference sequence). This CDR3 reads CASTSIGGNLYNEQFF. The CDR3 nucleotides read TGTGCCAGTACTTCGATTGGCGGGAACCTTTACAATGAGCAGTTCTTC.

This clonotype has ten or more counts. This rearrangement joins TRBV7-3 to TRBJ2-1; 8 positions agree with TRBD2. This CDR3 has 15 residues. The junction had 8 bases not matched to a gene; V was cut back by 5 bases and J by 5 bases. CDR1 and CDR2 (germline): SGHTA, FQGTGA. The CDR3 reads CASSATTSGNNEQFF. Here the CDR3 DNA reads TGTGCCAGCAGCGCAACAACTAGCGGCAACAATGAGCAGTTCTTC. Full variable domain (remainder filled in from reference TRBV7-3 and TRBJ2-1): GAGVSQTPSNKVTEKGKYVELRCDPISGHTALYWYRQSLGQGPEFLIYFQGTGAADDSGLPNDRFFAVRPEGSVSTLKIQRTERGDSAVYLCASSATTSGNNEQFFGPGTRLTVL.